This record looks at one TCR beta chain sequence and its context. This sample is drawn from a study of molecular identifiers for immune sequencing clone quantification. Background on the study: In replicates, the authors split RNA from approximately 22,000 or 94,000 naive CD8 cells five ways and sequenced four.

Each library that profiled naive CD8 cells came from around 18,000 to 910,000 sorted cells with 10%, 30% or 50% RNA. Naive CD8 T cells were FACS-sorted by CD8+CD4-CCR7+CD45RA+ markers. In germline, CDR1 is LNHNV, CDR2 YYDKDF (reference sequence). The CDR3 contains 13 residues. Trimming cost V 3 bases and J 7 bases, with 9 bases left between them. Each CDR3 protein gets one entry after TCRdb re-called the PCR reads with MiXCR. The table includes about 330,000 distinct CDR3 sequences, about a quarter detected once. Sequencing was carried out using naive CD8+ T cells from blood, with Jurkat cell RNA spiked in. Documented subset: FACS-sorted CD8+CD4-CCR7+CD45RA+ naive T cells. The TCR was taken from a human donor in good health. Some libraries in this study had Jurkat cell RNA spiked in. The genes are TRBV15 and TRBJ2-2; possible D gene TRBD2, 6 bases. The CDR3 loop reads CATSRRGGGELFF. CDR3 coding DNA: TGTGCCACCAGCAGGCGGGGCGGCGGGGAGCTGTTTTTT.